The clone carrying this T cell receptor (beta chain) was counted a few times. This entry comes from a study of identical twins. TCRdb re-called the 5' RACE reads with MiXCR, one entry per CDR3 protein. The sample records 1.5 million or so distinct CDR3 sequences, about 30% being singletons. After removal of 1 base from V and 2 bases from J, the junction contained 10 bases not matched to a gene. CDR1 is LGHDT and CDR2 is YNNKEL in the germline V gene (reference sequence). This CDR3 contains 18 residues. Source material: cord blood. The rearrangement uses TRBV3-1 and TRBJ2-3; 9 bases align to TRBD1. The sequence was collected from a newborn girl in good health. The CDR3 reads CASSQVHHRDRVTDTQYF. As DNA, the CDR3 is TGTGCCAGCAGCCAAGTCCACCACCGGGACAGGGTCACAGATACGCAGTATTTT.